The text below deals with one TCR beta chain. This record comes from a study of blood T cell repertoires in COVID-19. Study background: Donors in the United States, Italy and Spain gave samples during acute or convalescent COVID-19. In each case, the material was cDNA or gDNA derived from T cells, B-cell-depleted T cells, or PBMCs.

Germline V CDR1 and CDR2: SGHAT, FQNNGV. V was cut by 1 base and J by 1 base, with 13 bases left in between. This CDR3 contains 16 residues. Original analysis: Estimation of nucleated cell counts was performed using reference gene primer amplification. Sequencing was performed with immunoSEQ multiplex PCR; in TCRdb, only in-frame clones are kept and a portion is missing. V and J calls plus clone size are reproduced from that table; the DNA served to infer D and trimming. Of about 380,000 clones listed, around 90% are singletons. Sequencing was done on a sample of peripheral blood. The TCR comes from a man aged 18 to 30 with active or convalescent COVID-19. V is TRBV11-2 and J is TRBJ2-5; D unclear. As DNA, the CDR3 is TGTGCCAGCAGCTTAGCTCTTCGTGTAGTCCAAGAGACCCAGTACTTC. This gives the protein CASSLALRVVQETQYF.